The entry that follows covers one TCR beta chain sequence. Its specificity is unknown. These data originate in a study of shared clonotypes between healthy human individuals. Study-level results: Non-shared clonotypes had lower generation probabilities than those shared by all four donors. Only a few donors were included, so the genetic and exposure-history diversity represented was limited. In a handful of donors, around 5.5% of naive CD4 clonotypes appeared in common.

Some clones are missing from TCRdb's copy, which holds only in-frame ones; the method was immunoSEQ multiplex PCR. The sample consists of 1 million to 1.3 million clones, 75% to 85% of them appearing once. The germline gives CDR1 MDHEN, CDR2 SYDVKM. V lost 3 bases, J lost 7 bases, and 8 bases stayed unmatched. This CDR3 comprises 16 residues. Input material: memory CD4+ T cells from PBMCs. Subset indicated: CD45RA-negative fraction. This chain joins TRBV28 and TRBJ1-4; 10 bases fit TRBD1. The source is a man between 18 and 35 years old in good health. Some clones in this sample may be carry-over from other donors' samples. CDR3 sequence reads: CASSLNPTGGVEKLFF. Written as DNA, the CDR3 is TGTGCCAGCAGTTTGAACCCGACAGGGGGCGTTGAAAAACTGTTTTTT.